One and the same sample provided the 29 T cell receptor beta chains below, sequenced in a study of blood T cell repertoires in COVID-19. Generated by immunoSEQ multiplex PCR, the TCRdb table keeps only in-frame clones and is missing some. The sample lists about 200,000 clones, 65% to 90% occurring once. The sequenced material came from PBMCs or T cells enriched from blood (not recorded which). The receptor set was obtained from a woman aged 60 to 75 with acute COVID-19.

This chain links TRBV6-4 with TRBJ2-2; 7 nucleotides align to TRBD1. The length of the CDR3 is 17 residues. Germline V gene data show CDR1 as MRHNA and CDR2 as SNTAGT. V trimming: 2 bases; J trimming: 2 bases; junction bases outside the gene matches: 8. This CDR3 reads CASSDEGAVVNTGELFF. The CDR3 nucleotides read TGTGCCAGCAGTGACGAGGGGGCCGTTGTTAACACCGGGGAGCTGTTTTTT.

This sequence joins TRBV5-4 and TRBJ1-2, with a possible D match to TRBD1 (6 bases). The CDR3 has 15 amino acids. The V and J ends lost 4 bases and 4 bases respectively, with 17 bases between them. Germline V gene sequence: CDR1 SGHNT, CDR2 YYREEE (reference sequence). CDR3 in DNA: TGTGCCAGCAGCCAAGGACAGACGCCTGCCTATGGCTACACCTTC. This translates into CASSQGQTPAYGYTF. The complete variable domain, with remaining parts taken from reference TRBV5-4 and TRBJ1-2, reads ETGVTQSPTHLIKTRGQQVTLRCSSQSGHNTVSWYQQALGQGPQFIFQYYREEENGRGNFPPRFSGLQFPNYSSELNVNALELDDSALYLCASSQGQTPAYGYTFGSGTRLTVV.

The chain is built from TRBV6-5 and TRBJ2-5; TRBD2 might be the D (5 bases). The CDR3 is 12 residues long. V was pared by 6 bases and J by 10 bases, with 15 bases between. Germline loops: CDR1 MNHEY, CDR2 SVGAGI. The CDR3 sequence is CASSTPVGIQYF. For the CDR3, the DNA is TGTGCCAGCAGCACACCAGTCGGGATCCAGTACTTC.

This rearrangement joins TRBV3-1 (or the pseudogene TRBV3-2) to TRBJ1-2, with D uncertain. Looked up from germline, CDR1 is LGHDT and CDR2 is YNNKEL (reference sequence). The CDR3 contains 14 residues. V lost 5 bases, J lost 7 bases, and 17 bases lay in between. CDR3 amino acids: CASSALQTVGGYTF. CDR3 DNA sequence: TGTGCCAGCAGCGCCTTACAGACCGTCGGTGGCTACACCTTC.

This chain uses TRBV5-1 with TRBJ2-7; the match to TRBD1 covers 7 bases. CDR1 is SGHRS and CDR2 is YFSETQ in the germline V gene. The CDR3 runs to 16 residues. J gave up 1 base and V 4 bases, and 11 bases lay outside the gene matches. CDR3 sequence: CASSPTPGQRSYEQYV. CDR3 DNA: TGCGCCAGCAGCCCGACTCCGGGACAGAGATCCTACGAGCAGTACGTC.

This clone has just one count. The rearrangement joins TRBV5-4 to TRBJ2-3, with 9 bases aligning to TRBD2. V was pared by 3 bases and J by 1 base, with 6 bases of the junction left unmatched. This CDR3 is 16 amino acids long. Per the germline V gene, CDR1 is SGHNT and CDR2 is YYREEE (reference sequence). CDR3 loop: CASSSLAGRRTDTQYF. CDR3 nucleotide sequence: TGTGCCAGCAGCTCCCTAGCGGGGCGACGCACAGATACGCAGTATTTT.

This clone was observed a handful of times. V is TRBV7-8 and J is TRBJ2-1; D gene ambiguous. V gave up 4 bases and J gave up 7 bases, with 11 bases separating them. The CDR3 extends over 13 amino acids. Germline CDR1 is SGHVS and CDR2 is FQNEAQ. CDR3: CASSSSVRNEQFF. For the CDR3, the DNA is TGTGCCAGCAGCTCCTCCGTCCGGAATGAGCAGTTCTTC.

The chain has TRBV4-2 and TRBJ2-2; TRBD1 agrees at 8 bases. The CDR3 sequence is 17 residues long. Trimming removed 4 bases from V and 6 bases from J; junction bases left unmatched: 13. Germline V lookup: CDR1 LGHNA, CDR2 YNFKEQ. CDR3 amino acids: CASSPRAGRGPAGELFF. CDR3 nucleotides: TGTGCCAGCAGCCCTCGGGCGGGCAGGGGGCCCGCCGGGGAGCTGTTTTTT.

The chain is built from TRBV7-2 and TRBJ2-5; tentative D call: TRBD2 (6 bases). Germline-derived CDR1 and CDR2 are SGHTA and FQGNSA. This CDR3 is built from 17 residues. Trimming stripped 2 bases from V and 2 bases from J, with 18 bases between. The CDR3 nucleotides read TGTGCCAGCAGCTTAACGGCTTCGGCGGGGAGACAAGAGACCCAGTACTTC. It is translated as CASSLTASAGRQETQYF.

The V and J genes are TRBV11-2 and TRBJ2-1, with TRBD2 identical over 9 bases. The CDR3 is 16 amino acids. The V and J ends lost 0 bases and 5 bases, in that order; junction bases with no gene match: 5. Looked up from germline, CDR1 is SGHAT and CDR2 is FQNNGV. The CDR3 DNA is TGTGCCAGCAGCTTAGAAATAGCGGGAGCCAACAATGAGCAGTTCTTC. Encoded protein: CASSLEIAGANNEQFF. The entire variable domain, with the rest obtained from reference TRBV11-2 and TRBJ2-1, is as follows: EAGVAQSPRYKIIEKRQSVAFWCNPISGHATLYWYQQILGQGPKLLIQFQNNGVVDDSQLPKDRFSAERLKGVDSTLKIQPAKLEDSAVYLCASSLEIAGANNEQFFGPGTRLTVL.

This chain joins TRBV6-1 and TRBJ2-6; 9 bases match TRBD1. Germline V gene data show CDR1 as MNHNS and CDR2 as SASEGT. V was pared by 2 bases and J by 2 bases, with 10 bases of the junction left unmatched. This CDR3 has 19 residues. CDR3 region: CASSEWRGTGSPGANVLTF. The CDR3 DNA is TGTGCCAGCAGTGAATGGCGGGGGACAGGGTCCCCTGGGGCCAACGTCCTGACTTTC.

There are a few counts of this clone. The chain's CDR3 is CASSRRGTDSNQPQHF. CDR3 sequence (DNA): TGTGCCAGCTCACGACGGGGGACGGATAGCAATCAGCCCCAGCATTTT. The chain couples TRBV18 to TRBJ1-5; a weak D match, TRBD1 (5 bases). The CDR3 extends over 16 amino acids. Looked up from germline, CDR1 is KGHSH and CDR2 is LQKENI. V lost 4 bases to trimming and J lost 0 bases, with 13 bases between them. The variable domain in full, with the rest retrieved from reference TRBV18 and TRBJ1-5, is NAGVMQNPRHLVRRRGQEARLRCSPMKGHSHVYWYRQLPEEGLKFMVYLQKENIIDESGMPKERFSAEFPKEGPSILRIQQVVRGDSAAYFCASSRRGTDSNQPQHFGDGTRLSIL.

The chain combines TRBV14 with TRBJ1-1, with TRBD1 as a possible D gene (5 bases). V lost 4 bases, J lost 2 bases, and 8 bases lay in between. Germline CDR1 SGHDN, CDR2 FVKESK. The CDR3 runs to 13 residues. Here the CDR3 DNA reads TGTGCCAGCAGCCGACAGAGCAACACTGAAGCTTTCTTT. Its translation: CASSRQSNTEAFF.

This clone was seen only a few times. The chain has TRBV12-3 or TRBV12-4 and TRBJ2-7, with unresolved D. V shed 0 bases and J shed 6 bases, with 3 bases lying between them. The CDR3 totals 11 residues. The CDR3 DNA is TGTGCCAGCAGTTTAGCAGCCGAGCAGTACTTC. This codes for CASSLAAEQYF.

This rearrangement joins TRBV5-5 to TRBJ1-3; a weak D match, TRBD1 (5 bases). CDR3 length equals 15 residues. V was trimmed by 7 bases and J by 5 bases, leaving 19 bases between them. In germline, CDR1 is SGHKS, CDR2 YYEKEE (reference sequence). CDR3 protein: CASRIGREGRNTIYF. CDR3 bases: TGTGCCAGCCGTATCGGCAGGGAAGGGAGAAACACCATATATTTT.

The chain carries TRBV4-1 and TRBJ2-2; a weak D match, TRBD2 (6 bases). This CDR3 comprises 16 residues. The V end lost 1 base, the J end lost 1 base, and 10 bases lay between the germline ends. Looked up from germline, CDR1 is MGHRA and CDR2 is YSYEKL. DNA of the CDR3: TGCGCCAGCAGCCAAGTGCCGGGGGTGAACACCGGGGAGCTGTTTTTT. Amino acid sequence: CASSQVPGVNTGELFF.

J is TRBJ1-1 and V is TRBV7-6; D uncertain. Germline CDR1 SGHVS, CDR2 FNYEAQ. This CDR3 spans 14 amino acids. V was shortened by 5 bases and J by 1 base, with 11 bases between the two germline ends. For the CDR3, the DNA is TGTGCCAGCAGCCCTCCTAATCGGAACACTGAAGCTTTCTTT. This sequence encodes CASSPPNRNTEAFF.

This clone was observed once. V is TRBV25-1 and J is TRBJ1-4; maybe TRBD1 (6 bases). The CDR3 contains 15 residues. CDR1 is MGHDK and CDR2 is SYGVNS in the germline V gene. V lost 3 bases, J lost 7 bases, and 15 bases lay in between. The CDR3 region has the DNA TGTGCCAGCAGTGAGGATTGGGGGCCGGGTGAAAAACTGTTTTTT. This codes for CASSEDWGPGEKLFF.

This chain links TRBV2 with TRBJ1-2; 8 bases fit TRBD1. Germline trimming cut 3 bases from V and 3 bases from J; bases unmatched to any gene: 0. Germline loops: CDR1 SNHLY, CDR2 FYNNEI. The CDR3 totals 13 residues. CDR3 residues: CASSEDRDYGYTF. The CDR3 bases are TGTGCCAGCAGTGAGGACAGGGACTATGGCTACACCTTC.

This clone has just a few counts. The rearrangement links TRBV19 to TRBJ2-2; D is ambiguous. V shed 1 base and J shed 7 bases, with 10 bases lying between them. The CDR3 runs 14 residues. Looked up from germline, CDR1 is LNHDA and CDR2 is SQIVND (reference sequence). The CDR3 reads CASSIVSEGGELFF. The CDR3 DNA follows: TGTGCCAGTAGTATAGTCAGCGAAGGCGGGGAGCTGTTTTTT.

The rearrangement joins TRBV7-9 to TRBJ2-6; TRBD1 might be the D (5 bases). With 2 bases removed from V and 0 bases from J, the gap between germline ends came to 11 bases. The CDR3 runs 17 residues. The germline V gene encodes CDR1 SEHNR and CDR2 FQNEAQ (reference sequence). CDR3 sequence: CASSLRQLISGANVLTF. The CDR3 nucleotides read TGTGCCAGCAGCTTACGACAGTTGATCTCTGGGGCCAACGTCCTGACTTTC.

This clone has a single count. In DNA form, the CDR3 reads TGTGCCAGCAGTTTGGGAGGGCCCCAGCATTTT. It yields the protein CASSLGGPQHF. The chain uses TRBV12-3 or TRBV12-4 and TRBJ1-5, with no clear D. V was trimmed by 3 bases and J by 9 bases, leaving 6 bases between them. CDR3 length equals 11 residues.

This chain links TRBV27 with TRBJ1-2, with D perhaps matching TRBD1 (6 bases). CDR1 is MNHEY, CDR2 SMNVEV, per germline (reference sequence). Trimming stripped 7 bases from V and 0 bases from J, with 9 bases between. CDR3 size: 13 residues. The CDR3 DNA sequence: TGTGCCAGCAAAGGGACAACTAACTATGGCTACACCTTC. Residues: CASKGTTNYGYTF.

The CDR3 nucleotides read TGTGCCAGCAGTGTGGCAGATAATGAAAAACTGTTTTTT. Encoded protein: CASSVADNEKLFF. This chain links TRBV2 with TRBJ1-4, with unresolved D. The CDR3 is 13 residues long. V lost 4 bases and J lost 4, with 7 bases in between. Germline-derived CDR1 and CDR2 are SNHLY and FYNNEI.

Remarks on this clone: A read error may be the cause here, since a much bigger clone is one base away. CDR3 sequence (DNA): TGTGCCAGCAGCTCCCGGACAGGGGGAGAGACCCAGTACTTC. Its protein is CASSSRTGGETQYF. This chain joins TRBV5-5 and TRBJ2-5, with TRBD1 matching 10 bases. V lost 3 bases and J lost 4; bases outside the gene matches: 3. Germline values: CDR1 SGHKS, CDR2 YYEKEE (reference sequence). This CDR3 spans 14 amino acids.

The V call is TRBV18, the J call TRBJ1-1, with 9 bases aligning to TRBD1. The CDR3 has 14 residues. V dropped 4 bases and J dropped 6; count of bases not matched to a gene: 6. Germline loops: CDR1 KGHSH, CDR2 LQKENI. The CDR3 DNA is TGTGCCAGCTCACTCACAGGGGGCGCGTCTGAAGCTTTCTTT. This translates into CASSLTGGASEAFF.

V is TRBV9 and J is TRBJ1-1, with a tentative D call TRBD1 (5 bases). The germline V gene encodes CDR1 SGDLS and CDR2 YYNGEE. Trimming shortened V by 2 bases and J by 5 bases, and 13 bases separated the two germline ends. This CDR3 has 14 amino acids. CDR3 amino acids: CASSVRGSETEAFF. DNA of the CDR3: TGTGCCAGCAGCGTTCGGGGGTCCGAAACTGAAGCTTTCTTT.

The chain couples TRBV2 to TRBJ2-5; D possibly corresponds to TRBD2 (5 bases). V dropped 7 bases and J dropped 5 bases, with 8 bases sitting between them. CDR1 is SNHLY, CDR2 FYNNEI, per germline. CDR3 length: 11 amino acids. The DNA of the CDR3 is TGTGCCAGCAAACGGAGGGAGACCCAGTACTTC. Amino acids: CASKRRETQYF.

The rearrangement joins TRBV4-3 to TRBJ1-2; no definite D call. Germline lookup yields CDR1 LGHNA and CDR2 YSLEER. Trimming removed 2 bases from V and 4 bases from J, with 14 bases in between. This CDR3 has 15 residues. DNA for the CDR3: TGCGCCAGCAGCCAAAACAGTTTGGCGAGCTATGGCTACACCTTC. Amino acids: CASSQNSLASYGYTF.